This entry concerns a single T cell receptor beta chain. As yet, its antigen is unknown. The entry originates in a study of identical twins. Study-level findings and limits: Models underestimated TCR alpha sharing (out-of-frame) in monozygotic twins.

TCRdb reanalysed the 5' RACE reads using MiXCR and keeps one entry per CDR3 protein. This table holds 1.5 million or so distinct CDR3 sequences, about 32% found once. The sequenced material came from cord blood. The receptor comes from a newborn girl in good health.

The CDR3 DNA sequence: TGTGCCAGCAGCCCAAGTTGGTACAATGAGCAGTACTTC. Translation: CASSPSWYNEQYF. The V and J genes are TRBV6-1 and TRBJ2-7; D unclear. This CDR3 has 13 residues. Looked up from germline, CDR1 is MNHNS and CDR2 is SASEGT. The germline V and J ends were trimmed by 6 bases and 7 bases, with 16 bases remaining between them.